This passage covers 22 T cell receptor beta chains from one sample sequenced in a study of blood T cell repertoires in COVID-19. Clones were read by immunoSEQ multiplex PCR, and TCRdb kept only the in-frame ones, dropping some. The sample records 60,000 to 65,000 clones, 84% being singletons. What was sequenced was peripheral blood. Receptors originate from a man aged 55-75 years with COVID-19, enrolled during active disease.

V usage is TRBV6-1 and J usage is TRBJ1-1, with D possibly matching TRBD1 (5 bases). CDR1 is MNHNS and CDR2 is SASEGT in the germline V gene. Between the trimmed V and J ends, which lost 2 bases and 4 bases, there was a span of 11 bases. The CDR3 has 14 amino acids. CDR3 amino acids: CASSENNRFTEAFF. The CDR3, as DNA: TGTGCCAGCAGTGAAAATAACAGGTTCACTGAAGCTTTCTTT.

The chain is built from TRBV6-1 and TRBJ2-1, with a tentative D call TRBD1 (6 bases). CDR3 length equals 13 residues. Per the germline V gene, CDR1 is MNHNS and CDR2 is SASEGT. V gave up 2 bases and J gave up 9 bases, with 11 bases separating them. The CDR3 DNA follows: TGTGCCAGCAGTGAAACAGGGTTGGGTGAGCAGTTCTTC. It specifies CASSETGLGEQFF.

This sequence joins TRBV5-6 and TRBJ2-1, with D possibly being TRBD1 (6 bases). CDR3 length: 15 amino acids. V was clipped by 4 bases and J by 6 bases, with 17 bases between them. CDR1 and CDR2 (germline): SGHDT, YYEEEE. The CDR3 DNA is TGTGCCAGCAGCCCGACGACAACAGGGCTCAATGAGCAGTTCTTC. This gives the protein CASSPTTTGLNEQFF. Filled out from reference TRBV5-6 and TRBJ2-1, the complete variable domain reads DAGVTQSPTHLIKTRGQQVTLRCSPKSGHDTVSWYQQALGQGPQFIFQYYEEEERQRGNFPDRFSGHQFPNYSSELNVNALLLGDSALYLCASSPTTTGLNEQFFGPGTRLTVL.

The V and J genes are TRBV20-1 and TRBJ2-1, with TRBD1 as a possible D gene (5 bases). This CDR3 has 10 residues. Germline CDR1 is DFQATT and CDR2 is SNEGSKA (reference sequence). Deletions cut 6 bases from V and 7 bases from J, with 7 bases between. The CDR3 DNA reads as TGCAGTGCAAACAGGAATGAGCAGTTCTTC. This encodes CSANRNEQFF.

This clone was found once. The genes are TRBV5-4 and TRBJ2-3, with D possibly TRBD2 on 5 matching bases. Trimming removed 4 bases at V and 5 bases at J, with 14 bases between. Germline CDR1 reads SGHNT; CDR2 reads YYREEE (reference sequence). The CDR3 runs to 14 residues. CDR3 nucleotides: TGTGCCAGCAGCGATCTCGGAGGAGGAGATACGCAGTATTTT. Residues: CASSDLGGGDTQYF.

Ten or more counts support this clone. The chain links TRBV6-2 or TRBV6-3 to TRBJ2-5, with a tentative D call TRBD1 (6 bases). The V gene's germline CDR1 is MNHEY and CDR2 SVGEGT. Trimming left V 5 bases short and J 4 bases short, with 11 bases between. CDR3 length: 13 amino acids. Here the CDR3 DNA reads TGTGCCAGCAGTAGGGGGTTAGGAGAGACCCAGTACTTC. Protein product: CASSRGLGETQYF.

V and J are TRBV19 and TRBJ2-7; tentatively, D is TRBD2 (7 bases). Germline loops: CDR1 LNHDA, CDR2 SQIVND (reference sequence). This CDR3 is 18 amino acids long. V lost 5 bases and J lost 2, with 25 bases in between. Here the CDR3 reads CASSPSTLQGGTTYEQYF. The CDR3 DNA reads as TGTGCCAGTAGTCCATCGACCTTACAGGGAGGGACAACCTACGAGCAGTACTTC.

This clone was observed a few times. The genes are TRBV5-6 and TRBJ1-3, with 8 bases lining up with TRBD1. The CDR3 runs to 15 residues. The germline V gene has CDR1 SGHDT and CDR2 YYEEEE. V lost 4 bases to trimming and J lost 1 base; unmatched junction nucleotides: 4. This CDR3 reads CASSRTGRSGNTIYF. CDR3 nucleotide sequence: TGTGCCAGCAGCCGGACAGGGAGGTCTGGAAACACCATATATTTT.

This clone was seen once. The chain's CDR3 is CASSQGHSYGYTF. CDR3 DNA: TGTGCCAGCAGCCAGGGACACAGCTATGGCTACACCTTC. The gene calls are TRBV7-6 and TRBJ1-2, with TRBD1 as a possible D gene (6 bases). From germline, CDR1 is SGHVS and CDR2 FNYEAQ. V was trimmed by 5 bases and J by 4 bases, leaving 11 bases between them. The CDR3 loop spans 13 amino acids.

This chain links TRBV7-6 with TRBJ2-3; D gene ambiguous. Germline V CDR1 and CDR2: SGHVS, FNYEAQ. The length of the CDR3 is 14 residues. The V gene lost 1 base and the J gene lost 2 bases, with 7 bases spanning the gap. As DNA, the CDR3 is TGTGCCAGCAGCTTAGGTACCTACACAGATACGCAGTATTTT. Translating it yields CASSLGTYTDTQYF.

The V gene is TRBV28, the J gene TRBJ2-1; TRBD2 agrees at 15 bases. Trimming took 6 bases from V and 8 from J; bases not matched to a gene: 5. Germline V lookup: CDR1 MDHEN, CDR2 SYDVKM. This CDR3 has 15 amino acids. CDR3 bases: TGTGCCAGCAGCCTGGGACTAGCGGGGGGACATGAGCAGTTCTTC. Protein: CASSLGLAGGHEQFF.

The rearrangement links TRBV5-1 to TRBJ1-2; 10 positions match TRBD1. Germline lookup yields CDR1 SGHRS and CDR2 YFSETQ. The CDR3 runs to 15 residues. J was trimmed by 3 bases and V by 0 bases; bases with no gene match: 2. The CDR3 loop is CASSLEGTGDYGYTF. CDR3 DNA: TGCGCCAGCAGCTTGGAGGGGACAGGGGACTATGGCTACACCTTC.

This rearrangement joins TRBV28 to TRBJ2-3; TRBD1 is a possible D gene (5 bases). V shed 2 bases and J shed 4 bases, with 22 bases lying between them. The germline V gene has CDR1 MDHEN and CDR2 SYDVKM. The CDR3 covers 18 residues. The CDR3 region is CASSLRLGVREGSDTQYF. The CDR3 nucleotides are TGTGCCAGCAGTTTACGTCTAGGGGTCAGGGAAGGATCAGATACGCAGTATTTT.

This chain joins TRBV7-6 and TRBJ1-5, with a weak D call TRBD1 (5 bases). Germline V gene data show CDR1 as SGHVS and CDR2 as FNYEAQ. This CDR3 is built from 14 residues. Trimming shortened V by 7 bases and J by 1 base, and 11 bases separated the two germline ends. The CDR3 is CASTRVLSNQPQHF. The CDR3 DNA reads TGTGCCAGCACCAGGGTTCTCAGCAATCAGCCCCAGCATTTT.

This chain links TRBV19 with TRBJ1-4; D is possibly TRBD1 (6 bases). This CDR3 is built from 12 residues. Trimming took off 6 bases at V and 7 bases at J, with 9 bases between the two ends. Germline V gene sequence: CDR1 LNHDA, CDR2 SQIVND (reference sequence). CDR3 nucleotide sequence: TGTGCCAGTAGGTACAGGGCTGAAAAACTGTTTTTT. It yields the protein CASRYRAEKLFF.

This chain joins TRBV24-1 and TRBJ2-1; D gene uncertain. V was trimmed by 4 bases and J by 2 bases, leaving 11 bases between them. The CDR3 consists of 15 residues. Germline V gene data show CDR1 as KGHDR and CDR2 as SFDVKD. CDR3 DNA: TGTGCCACCAGTGAGGTTCCAAGCCCCTACAATGAGCAGTTCTTC. Encoded protein: CATSEVPSPYNEQFF.

The CDR3 reads CASSVVGADYGYTF. The DNA for the CDR3 is TGTGCCAGCAGCGTAGTAGGGGCCGATTATGGCTACACCTTC. The chain couples TRBV9 to TRBJ1-2, with a weak D call TRBD1 (5 bases). This CDR3 spans 14 amino acids. In germline, CDR1 is SGDLS, CDR2 YYNGEE. Trimming left V 0 bases short and J 5 bases short, with 11 bases between.

The rearrangement links TRBV19 to TRBJ2-7; the match to TRBD2 covers 7 bases. This CDR3 spans 14 amino acids. Looked up from germline, CDR1 is LNHDA and CDR2 is SQIVND (reference sequence). The V and J ends lost 7 bases and 1 base, in that order; junction bases with no gene match: 7. The CDR3 nucleotides read TGTGCCAGTACCCCGGGGGGTTCGTCCTACGAGCAGTACTTC. Protein product: CASTPGGSSYEQYF.

The chain uses TRBV7-9 and TRBJ2-4; TRBD2 is a possible D gene (7 bases). V was shortened by 4 bases and J by 8 bases, with 18 bases between the two germline ends. The CDR3 runs 15 residues. Germline CDR1 reads SEHNR; CDR2 reads FQNEAQ (reference sequence). The CDR3 DNA sequence: TGTGCCAGCAGCTATGAGATAGGGGGGAGGGACATTCAGTACTTC. Translation gives CASSYEIGGRDIQYF.

This chain uses TRBV24-1 with TRBJ2-2; D might be TRBD1 (5 bases). The V end lost 12 bases, the J end lost 3 bases, and 16 bases lay between the germline ends. Germline values: CDR1 KGHDR, CDR2 SFDVKD. The length of the CDR3 is 14 residues. The CDR3 nucleotides read TGTGCCGCCGACAGCAAAACGGACACCGGGGAGCTGTTTTTT. It encodes CAADSKTDTGELFF.

This chain uses TRBV18 with TRBJ2-7; 11 bases match TRBD1. This CDR3 is 14 amino acids long. Trimming removed 3 bases from V and 4 bases from J; junction bases left unmatched: 2. Per germline, CDR1 KGHSH and CDR2 LQKENI. CDR3 sequence: CASSPDRGRYEQYF. In DNA form, the CDR3 reads TGTGCCAGCTCACCGGACAGGGGGCGGTACGAGCAGTACTTC. Full variable domain (outside the CDR3, taken from reference TRBV18 and TRBJ2-7): NAGVMQNPRHLVRRRGQEARLRCSPMKGHSHVYWYRQLPEEGLKFMVYLQKENIIDESGMPKERFSAEFPKEGPSILRIQQVVRGDSAAYFCASSPDRGRYEQYFGPGTRLTVT.

CDR3 residues: CASSLYQGAGTDTQYF. CDR3 bases: TGTGCCAGCAGTTTATATCAGGGGGCGGGCACAGATACGCAGTATTTT. The chain links TRBV28 to TRBJ2-3, with 8 bases fitting TRBD1. The CDR3 is made up of 16 amino acids. Germline V gene sequence: CDR1 MDHEN, CDR2 SYDVKM. The trim removed 1 base at V and 1 base at J, leaving 4 bases unmatched.